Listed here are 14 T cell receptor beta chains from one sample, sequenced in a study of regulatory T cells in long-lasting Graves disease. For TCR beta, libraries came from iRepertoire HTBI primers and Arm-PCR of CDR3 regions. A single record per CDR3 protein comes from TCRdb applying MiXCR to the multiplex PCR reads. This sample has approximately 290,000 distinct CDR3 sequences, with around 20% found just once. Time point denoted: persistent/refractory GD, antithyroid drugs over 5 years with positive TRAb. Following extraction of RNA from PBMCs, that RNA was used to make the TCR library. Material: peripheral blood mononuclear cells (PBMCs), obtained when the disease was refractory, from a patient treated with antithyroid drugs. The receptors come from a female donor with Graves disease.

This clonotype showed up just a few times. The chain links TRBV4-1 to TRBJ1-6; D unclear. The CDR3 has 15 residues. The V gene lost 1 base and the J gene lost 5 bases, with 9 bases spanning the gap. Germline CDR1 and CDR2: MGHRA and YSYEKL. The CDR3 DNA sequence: TGCGCCAGCAGCCAAGTACGGGTAGATAATTCACCCCTCCACTTT. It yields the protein CASSQVRVDNSPLHF.

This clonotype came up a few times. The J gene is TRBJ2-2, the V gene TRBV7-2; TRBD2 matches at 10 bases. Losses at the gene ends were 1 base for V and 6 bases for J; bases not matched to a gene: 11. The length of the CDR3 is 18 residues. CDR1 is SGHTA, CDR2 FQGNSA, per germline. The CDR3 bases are TGTGCCAGCAGCTTAGAGCTAGCGGGAGTTCATCCCCCCGGGGAGCTGTTTTTT. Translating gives CASSLELAGVHPPGELFF.

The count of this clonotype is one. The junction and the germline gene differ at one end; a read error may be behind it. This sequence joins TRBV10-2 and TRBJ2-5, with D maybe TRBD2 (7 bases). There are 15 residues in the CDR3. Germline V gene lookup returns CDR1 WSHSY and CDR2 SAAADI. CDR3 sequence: CASSESTGRAETRYF. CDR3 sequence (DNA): TGCGCCAGCAGTGAGTCTACAGGGAGGGCAGAGACCCGGTACTTC.

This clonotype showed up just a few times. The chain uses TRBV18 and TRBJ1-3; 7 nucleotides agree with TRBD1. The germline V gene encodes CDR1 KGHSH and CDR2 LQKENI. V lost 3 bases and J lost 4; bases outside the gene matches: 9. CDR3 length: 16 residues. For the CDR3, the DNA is TGTGCCAGCTCACCTGAGACAGGGTTCGGAGGAAACACCATATATTTT. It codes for CASSPETGFGGNTIYF.

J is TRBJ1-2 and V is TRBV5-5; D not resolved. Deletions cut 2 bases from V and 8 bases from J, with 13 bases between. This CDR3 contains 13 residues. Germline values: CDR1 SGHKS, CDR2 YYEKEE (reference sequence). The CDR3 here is CASSLAFTSGYTF. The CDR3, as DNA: TGTGCCAGCAGCTTAGCCTTTACGTCGGGCTACACCTTC.

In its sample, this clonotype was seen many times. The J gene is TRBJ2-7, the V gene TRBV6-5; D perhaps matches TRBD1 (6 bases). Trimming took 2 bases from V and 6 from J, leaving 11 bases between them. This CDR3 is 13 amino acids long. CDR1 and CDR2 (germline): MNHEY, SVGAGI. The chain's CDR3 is CASSYIPRGEQYF. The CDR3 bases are TGTGCCAGCAGTTACATCCCCAGGGGCGAGCAGTACTTC.

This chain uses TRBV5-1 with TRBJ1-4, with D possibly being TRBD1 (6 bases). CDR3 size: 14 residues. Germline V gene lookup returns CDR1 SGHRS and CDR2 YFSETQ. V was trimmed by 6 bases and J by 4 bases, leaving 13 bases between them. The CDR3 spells CASNLGGLNEKLFF. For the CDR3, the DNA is TGCGCCAGCAATTTAGGGGGTCTTAATGAAAAACTGTTTTTT.

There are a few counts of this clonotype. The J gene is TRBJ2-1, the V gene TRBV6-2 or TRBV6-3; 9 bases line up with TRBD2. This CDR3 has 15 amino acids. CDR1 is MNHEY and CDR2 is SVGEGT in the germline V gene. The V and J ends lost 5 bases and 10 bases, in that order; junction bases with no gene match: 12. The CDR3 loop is CASSRTSDSGKEQFF. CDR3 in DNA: TGTGCCAGCAGTCGGACTAGCGATAGTGGGAAGGAGCAGTTCTTC.

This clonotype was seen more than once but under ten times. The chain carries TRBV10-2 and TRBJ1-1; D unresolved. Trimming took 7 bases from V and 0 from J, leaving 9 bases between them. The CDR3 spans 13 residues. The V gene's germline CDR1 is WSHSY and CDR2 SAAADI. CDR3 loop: CASKGNLNTEAFF. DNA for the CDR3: TGCGCCAGCAAGGGCAACCTGAACACTGAAGCTTTCTTT.

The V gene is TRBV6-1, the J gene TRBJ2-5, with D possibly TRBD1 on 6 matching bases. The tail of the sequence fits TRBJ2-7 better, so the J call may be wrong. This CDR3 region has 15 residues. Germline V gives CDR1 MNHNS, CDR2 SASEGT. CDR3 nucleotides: TGTGCCAGCAGTTACCATCGGACAGACCAGTACGAGCAGTACTTC. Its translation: CASSYHRTDQYEQYF.

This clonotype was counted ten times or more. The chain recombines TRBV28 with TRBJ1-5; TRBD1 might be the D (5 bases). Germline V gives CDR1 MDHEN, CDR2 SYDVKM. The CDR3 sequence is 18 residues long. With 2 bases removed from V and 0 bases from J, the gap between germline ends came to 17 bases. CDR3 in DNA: TGTGCCAGCAGTTTAAGGAAAGGGCCGGGGACTAGCAATCAGCCCCAGCATTTT. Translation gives CASSLRKGPGTSNQPQHF.

The CDR3, as DNA: TGTGCCAGCAGCTTCAGCGGGAGCTACTACGAGCAGTACTTC. Amino acids: CASSFSGSYYEQYF. This chain joins TRBV5-5 and TRBJ2-7; 8 nucleotides line up with TRBD2. Germline V gene data show CDR1 as SGHKS and CDR2 as YYEKEE (reference sequence). J was trimmed by 3 bases and V by 2 bases; bases with no gene match: 4. CDR3 length equals 14 residues.

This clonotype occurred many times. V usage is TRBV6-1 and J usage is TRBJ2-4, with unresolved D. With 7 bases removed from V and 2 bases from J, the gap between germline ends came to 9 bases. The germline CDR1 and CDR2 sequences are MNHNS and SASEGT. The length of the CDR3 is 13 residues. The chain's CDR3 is CASMLGTKNIQYF. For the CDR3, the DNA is TGTGCCAGCATGTTAGGGACCAAAAACATTCAGTACTTC.

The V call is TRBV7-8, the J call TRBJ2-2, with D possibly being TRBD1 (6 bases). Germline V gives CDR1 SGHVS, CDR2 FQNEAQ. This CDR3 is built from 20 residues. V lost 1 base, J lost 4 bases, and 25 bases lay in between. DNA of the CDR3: TGTGCCAGCAGCTTAGTAGTAGGGGGTCTGAGAGCCTACTCCACCGGGGAGCTGTTTTTT. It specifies CASSLVVGGLRAYSTGELFF.